These T cell receptor beta chains were read from a single sample in a study of shared clonotypes between healthy human individuals. Assay used: immunoSEQ multiplex PCR; TCRdb lists only in-frame clones, some missing. This table holds 550,000 to 750,000 clones, about 91% found once. The specimen was naive CD8+ T cells sorted from blood. All receptors derive from a man aged 25 to 40 in good health. Each CDR3 is given with its conserved first and last residue. D genes are given only for firm matches. Clone size, where shown, is once, few, many, or a class for clones that have expanded.

j_call v_call clone_size d_call cdr3_nt cdr3_aa
TRBJ2-3 TRBV27 NA TRBD2 TGTGCCAGCAGTTTCGGGGGGTCAGATACGCAGTATTTT CASSFGGSDTQYF
TRBJ2-1 TRBV27 NA TRBD2 TGTGCCAGCAGCCGCTGGACTAGCGGGAGGGGTAGCTCCTACAATGAGCAGTTCTTC CASSRWTSGRGSSYNEQFF
TRBJ2-1 TRBV5-1 once NA TGCGCCAGCAGCATTAGCGCGAATGAGCAGTTCTTC CASSISANEQFF
TRBJ2-1 TRBV9 NA TRBD1 TGTGCCAGCAGCGAACAGACAGGGAAATATGAGCAGTTCTTC CASSEQTGKYEQFF
TRBJ2-2 TRBV27 NA TRBD2 TGTGCCAGCAGGGTTGATAGCGGGTGGAGAGAGGGCACCGGGGAGCTGTTTTTT CASRVDSGWREGTGELFF
TRBJ2-7 TRBV27 NA TRBD2 TGTGCCAGCAGGCCGGTGGGCGGGAGCCCCTACGACGAGCAGTACTTC CASRPVGGSPYDEQYF
TRBJ1-3 TRBV7-9 once TRBD1 TGTGCCAGCAGCTCTACCGGACAGGGGGCAACTCGTTTCGGAAACACCATATATTTT CASSSTGQGATRFGNTIYF
TRBJ2-1 TRBV29-1 NA NA TGCATCGTACTCACCCCCGGTAAGAGCTCCTACAATGAGCAGTTCTTC CIVLTPGKSSYNEQFF
TRBJ1-1 TRBV6-1 NA NA TGTGCCAGCAGTGAAGCGAAGGGCGGAGGGTACTCGAACACTGAAGCTTTCTTT CASSEAKGGGYSNTEAFF
TRBJ2-2 TRBV7-3 few TRBD1 TGTGCCAGCAGCCCCGGACAGGGGGCGTTTGCCGGGGAGCTGTTTTTT CASSPGQGAFAGELFF
TRBJ1-1 TRBV7-9 NA NA TGTGCCAGCAGCTTAGTCACGACTGAAGCTTTCTTT CASSLVTTEAFF
TRBJ2-3 TRBV9 NA NA TGTGCCAGCAGCCCCGAGGGACGAGGCACAGATACGCAGTATTTT CASSPEGRGTDTQYF
TRBJ2-7 TRBV7-9 NA TRBD1 TGTGCCAGCAGCGTAGGGACAGGGGTCTACGAGCAGTACTTC CASSVGTGVYEQYF
TRBJ2-5 TRBV7-9 NA TRBD2 TGTGCCAGCAGCTCCCCGCGGGAGGGCCTATGGGAGACCCAGTACTTC CASSSPREGLWETQYF
TRBJ1-4 TRBV14 NA NA TGTGCCAGCAGCCAAGCGGGGTGGGGTGAAAAACTGTTTTTT CASSQAGWGEKLFF
TRBJ1-5 TRBV7-9 NA NA TGTGCCAGCAGCGAAGTCCCGGGTAATCAGCCCCAGCATTTT CASSEVPGNQPQHF
TRBJ1-2 TRBV6-5 NA NA TGTGCCAGCAGTCTCACAGGGATTGATGGCTACACCTTC CASSLTGIDGYTF
TRBJ1-5 TRBV7-9 NA TRBD1 TGTGCCAGCAGCCGGACAGGGGAAGGCAATCAGCCCCAGCATTTT CASSRTGEGNQPQHF
TRBJ1-1 TRBV6-6 NA NA TGTGTCAGCGGATCGGTGAACACTGAAGCTTTCTTT CVSGSVNTEAFF
TRBJ2-2 TRBV29-1 NA NA TGCAGCGTTAGGACAGAGAACACCGGGGAGCTGTTTTTT CSVRTENTGELFF
TRBJ2-1 TRBV7-9 NA NA TGTGCCAGCAGCTGGGACTCGCATTTGAAGGTGGATGAGCAGTTCTTC CASSWDSHLKVDEQFF
TRBJ2-7 TRBV27 NA NA TGTGCCAGCAGTCCGGAGGTGACCCATTACGAGCAGTACTTC CASSPEVTHYEQYF
TRBJ2-1 TRBV15 NA TRBD2 TGTGCCACCAGCGGATATAGCGGGAGAGCCTACAATGAGCAGTTCTTC CATSGYSGRAYNEQFF
TRBJ2-1 TRBV13 NA NA TGTGCCAGCAGCTTAGTATCCCGGGATAGAGTCTCGCTCTACAATGAGCAGTTCTTC CASSLVSRDRVSLYNEQFF
TRBJ2-7 TRBV6-1 NA NA TGTGCCAGCAGTGAGAACAGACACAACAATCGGGGCGAGCAGTACTTC CASSENRHNNRGEQYF
TRBJ2-3 TRBV7-9 NA TRBD1 TGTGCCAGCAGAGACCGAGGGGGCACGGATACGCAGTATTTT CASRDRGGTDTQYF
TRBJ2-7 TRBV5-4 NA TRBD2 TGTGCCAGCAGCTACCTAGGGACTAGCGGGAGTCATTCCGAGCAGTACTTC CASSYLGTSGSHSEQYF